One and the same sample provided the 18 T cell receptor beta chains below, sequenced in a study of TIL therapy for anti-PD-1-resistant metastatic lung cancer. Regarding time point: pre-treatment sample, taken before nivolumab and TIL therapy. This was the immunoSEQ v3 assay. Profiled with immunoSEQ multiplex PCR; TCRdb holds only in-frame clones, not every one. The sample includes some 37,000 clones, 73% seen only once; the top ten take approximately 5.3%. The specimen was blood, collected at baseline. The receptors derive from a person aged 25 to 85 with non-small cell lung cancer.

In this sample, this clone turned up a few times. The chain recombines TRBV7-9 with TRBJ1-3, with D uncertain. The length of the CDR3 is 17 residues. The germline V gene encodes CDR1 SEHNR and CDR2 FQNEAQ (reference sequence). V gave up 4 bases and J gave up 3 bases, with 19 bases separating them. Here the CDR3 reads CASSSLGVYRLGNTIYF. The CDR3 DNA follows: TGTGCCAGCAGCTCCCTCGGGGTTTATAGACTTGGAAACACCATATATTTT.

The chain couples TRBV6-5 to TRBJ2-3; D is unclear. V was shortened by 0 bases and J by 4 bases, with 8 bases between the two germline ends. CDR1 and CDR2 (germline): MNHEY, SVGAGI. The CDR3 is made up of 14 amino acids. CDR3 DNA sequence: TGTGCCAGCAGTTACTCGAGTAGGCCAGATACGCAGTATTTT. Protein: CASSYSSRPDTQYF.

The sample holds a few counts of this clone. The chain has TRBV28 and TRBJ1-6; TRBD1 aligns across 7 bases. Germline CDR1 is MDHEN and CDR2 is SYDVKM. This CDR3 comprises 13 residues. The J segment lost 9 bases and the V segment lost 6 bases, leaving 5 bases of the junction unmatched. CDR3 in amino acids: CASRQGTGSPLHF. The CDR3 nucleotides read TGTGCCAGCAGACAGGGGACGGGTTCACCCCTCCACTTT.

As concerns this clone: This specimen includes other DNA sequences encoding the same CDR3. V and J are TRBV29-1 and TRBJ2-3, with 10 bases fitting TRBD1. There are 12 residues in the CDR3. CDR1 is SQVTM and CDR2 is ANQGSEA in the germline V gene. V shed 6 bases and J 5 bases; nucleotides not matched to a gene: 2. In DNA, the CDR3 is TGCAGCGTCGGACAGGGGGGAGATACGCAGTATTTT. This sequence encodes CSVGQGGDTQYF.

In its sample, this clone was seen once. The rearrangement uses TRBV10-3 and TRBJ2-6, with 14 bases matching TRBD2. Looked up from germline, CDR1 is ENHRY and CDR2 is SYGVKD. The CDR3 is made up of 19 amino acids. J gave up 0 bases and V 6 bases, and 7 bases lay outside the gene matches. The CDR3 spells CAIRPGLAGALSGANVLTF. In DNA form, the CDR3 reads TGTGCCATCAGGCCGGGACTAGCGGGAGCACTCTCTGGGGCCAACGTCCTGACTTTC.

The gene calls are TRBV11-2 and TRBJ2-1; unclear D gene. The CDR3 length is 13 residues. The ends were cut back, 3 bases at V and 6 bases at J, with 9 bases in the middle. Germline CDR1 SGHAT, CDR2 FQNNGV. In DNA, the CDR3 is TGTGCCAGCAGCTTGCACCTGATCAATGAGCAGTTCTTC. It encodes CASSLHLINEQFF.

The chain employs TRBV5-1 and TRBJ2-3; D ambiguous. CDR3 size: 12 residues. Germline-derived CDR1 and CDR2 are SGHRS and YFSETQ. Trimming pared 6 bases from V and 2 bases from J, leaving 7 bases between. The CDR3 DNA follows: TGCGCCAGCAAATACGACACAGATACGCAGTATTTT. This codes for CASKYDTDTQYF.

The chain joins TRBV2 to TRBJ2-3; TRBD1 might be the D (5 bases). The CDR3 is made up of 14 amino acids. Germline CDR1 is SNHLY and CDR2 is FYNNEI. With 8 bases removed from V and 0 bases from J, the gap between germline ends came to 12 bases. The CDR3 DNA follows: TGTGCCAGCTTAAGGGGAACCAGCACAGATACGCAGTATTTT. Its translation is CASLRGTSTDTQYF.

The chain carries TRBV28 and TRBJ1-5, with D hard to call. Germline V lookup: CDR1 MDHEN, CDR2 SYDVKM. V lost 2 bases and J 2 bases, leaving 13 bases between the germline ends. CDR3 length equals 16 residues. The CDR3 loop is CASSLVWQIGNQPQHF. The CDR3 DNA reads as TGTGCCAGCAGTTTAGTCTGGCAGATAGGCAATCAGCCCCAGCATTTT. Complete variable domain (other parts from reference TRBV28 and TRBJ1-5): DVKVTQSSRYLVKRTGEKVFLECVQDMDHENMFWYRQDPGLGLRLIYFSYDVKMKEKGDIPEGYSVSREKKERFSLILESASTNQTSMYLCASSLVWQIGNQPQHFGDGTRLSIL.

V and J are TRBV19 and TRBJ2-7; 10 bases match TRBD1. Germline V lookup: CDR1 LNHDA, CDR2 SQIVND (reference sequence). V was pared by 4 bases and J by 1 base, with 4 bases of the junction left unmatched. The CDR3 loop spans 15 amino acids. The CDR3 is CASSTDRGISYEQYF. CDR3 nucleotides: TGTGCCAGTAGTACGGACAGGGGGATTTCCTACGAGCAGTACTTC.

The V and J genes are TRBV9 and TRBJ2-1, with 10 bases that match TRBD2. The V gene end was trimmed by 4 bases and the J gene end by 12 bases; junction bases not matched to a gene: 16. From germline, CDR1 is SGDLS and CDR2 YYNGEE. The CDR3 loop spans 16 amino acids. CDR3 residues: CASSPPGPSGSMLQFF. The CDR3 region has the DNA TGTGCCAGCAGCCCCCCAGGACCTAGCGGGAGTATGTTGCAGTTCTTC. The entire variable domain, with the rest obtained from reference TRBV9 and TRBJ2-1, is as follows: DSGVTQTPKHLITATGQRVTLRCSPRSGDLSVYWYQQSLDQGLQFLIQYYNGEERAKGNILERFSAQQFPDLHSELNLSSLELGDSALYFCASSPPGPSGSMLQFFGPGTRLTVL.

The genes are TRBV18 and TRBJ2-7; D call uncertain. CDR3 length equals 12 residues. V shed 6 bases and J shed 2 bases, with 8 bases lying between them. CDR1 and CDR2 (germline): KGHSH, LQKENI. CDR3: CASSPLPYEQYF. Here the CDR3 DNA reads TGTGCCAGCTCCCCCCTCCCCTACGAGCAGTACTTC.

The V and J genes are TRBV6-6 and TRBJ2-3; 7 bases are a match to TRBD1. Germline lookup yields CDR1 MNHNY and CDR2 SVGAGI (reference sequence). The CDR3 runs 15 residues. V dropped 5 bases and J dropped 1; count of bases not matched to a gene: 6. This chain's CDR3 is CASSTQGVGTDTQYF. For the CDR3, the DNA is TGTGCCAGCAGTACGCAGGGGGTTGGCACAGATACGCAGTATTTT.

CDR3 loop: CSVDSLQGPGYTF. For the CDR3, the DNA is TGCAGCGTTGATTCTCTACAGGGGCCCGGCTACACCTTC. V gene TRBV29-1 combines with J gene TRBJ1-2; 7 nucleotides line up with TRBD1. V lost 3 bases to trimming and J lost 8 bases; unmatched junction nucleotides: 9. The germline gives CDR1 SQVTM, CDR2 ANQGSEA. CDR3 size: 13 residues. Combining the CDR3 with reference TRBV29-1 and TRBJ1-2 gives the whole variable domain SAVISQKPSRDICQRGTSLTIQCQVDSQVTMMFWYRQQPGQSLTLIATANQGSEATYESGFVIDKFPISRPNLTFSTLTVSNMSPEDSSIYLCSVDSLQGPGYTFGSGTRLTVV.

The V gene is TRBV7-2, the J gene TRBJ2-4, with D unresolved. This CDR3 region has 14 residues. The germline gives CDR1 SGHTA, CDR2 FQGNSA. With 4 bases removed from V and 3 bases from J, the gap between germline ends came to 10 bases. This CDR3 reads CASSSVVSKNIQYF. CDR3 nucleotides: TGTGCCAGCAGCTCCGTTGTGAGCAAAAACATTCAGTACTTC.

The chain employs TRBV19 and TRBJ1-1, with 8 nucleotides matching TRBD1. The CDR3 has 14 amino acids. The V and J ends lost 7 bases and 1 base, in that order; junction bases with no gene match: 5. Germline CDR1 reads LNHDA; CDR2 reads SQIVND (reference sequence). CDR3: CASIPDRANTEAFF. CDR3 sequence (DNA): TGTGCCAGTATTCCGGACAGGGCGAACACTGAAGCTTTCTTT. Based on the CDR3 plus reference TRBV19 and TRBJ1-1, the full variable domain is DGGITQSPKYLFRKEGQNVTLSCEQNLNHDAMYWYRQDPGQGLRLIYYSQIVNDFQKGDIAEGYSVSREKKESFPLTVTSAQKNPTAFYLCASIPDRANTEAFFGQGTRLTVV.

CDR3 sequence: CASSSSASGRDYNEQFF. The CDR3 DNA reads as TGTGCCAGCAGCTCCTCAGCCAGCGGGAGGGATTACAATGAGCAGTTCTTC. The genes are TRBV5-4 and TRBJ2-1; 10 bases fit TRBD2. Unmatched junction bases numbered 10, after V lost 3 bases and J lost 4 bases. Germline loops: CDR1 SGHNT, CDR2 YYREEE (reference sequence). This CDR3 comprises 17 residues.

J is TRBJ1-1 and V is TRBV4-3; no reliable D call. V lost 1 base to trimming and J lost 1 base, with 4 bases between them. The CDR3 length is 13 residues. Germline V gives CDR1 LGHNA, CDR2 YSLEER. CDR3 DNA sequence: TGCGCCAGCAGCCAAGGGAAGAACACTGAAGCTTTCTTT. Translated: CASSQGKNTEAFF.